These T cell receptor beta chains were read from a single sample in a study of T cell responses to AZD1222 COVID-19 vaccine. Sequencing used immunoSEQ multiplex PCR; TCRdb keeps in-frame clones, though not all of them. The repertoire consists of fewer than 90,000 clones, with roughly 86% occurring once and the leading ten covering roughly 5.6%. Sequencing used peripheral blood, obtained 28 days after the second AZD1222 dose. The receptors originated from an adult who received the AZD1222 COVID-19 vaccine. Both conserved end residues are part of each CDR3. The D gene is left open where the match is weak. Expanded clones are given a class, and other clones once, few, many or no size at all.

D gene,V gene,J gene,clone size,CDR3 DNA,CDR3 protein
.,TRBV11-2,TRBJ2-3,.,TGTGCCAGCAGCTTAGTCGGGGCAGATACGCAGTATTTT,CASSLVGADTQYF
TRBD1,TRBV28,TRBJ1-1,.,TGTGCCAGCAGTTCCTACAGGGGCATGAACACTGAAGCTTTCTTT,CASSSYRGMNTEAFF
TRBD2,TRBV28,TRBJ2-7,.,TGTGCCAGCAGTTTCGAAGGAGCGGGGAGCTCCTACGAGCAGTACTTC,CASSFEGAGSSYEQYF
.,TRBV7-6,TRBJ2-7,.,TGTGCCAGCAGCTTAATTTCGACAGGGAGGTACGAGCAGTACTTC,CASSLISTGRYEQYF
TRBD1,TRBV18,TRBJ2-7,.,TGTGCCAGCTCGGCCGGGGGGACAGGGGGCGGCGAGCAGTACTTC,CASSAGGTGGGEQYF
TRBD1,TRBV5-1,TRBJ1-1,.,TGCGCCAGCAGCTACCCCGGGACAGGGACTGAAGCTTTCTTT,CASSYPGTGTEAFF
.,TRBV12-1,TRBJ1-5,.,TGTGCCAGCAGCTGGCGAAAGGCGGGCAATCAGCCCCAGCATTTT,CASSWRKAGNQPQHF
.,TRBV2,TRBJ2-3,.,TGTGCCAGCAGTCCGGAACGCACAGATACGCAGTATTTT,CASSPERTDTQYF
.,TRBV30,TRBJ2-1,.,TGTGCCTGGAGTGTACAAGAGGGGAACTACAATGAGCAGTTCTTC,CAWSVQEGNYNEQFF
TRBD1,TRBV6-2/TRBV6-3,TRBJ2-3,few,TGTGCCAGCAGCCTACAGGCAGGGGGCAGTACGCAGTATTTT,CASSLQAGGSTQYF
TRBD1,TRBV18,TRBJ2-1,once,TGTGCCAGCTCACCGGGACAGGGGTACAATGAGCAGTTCTTC,CASSPGQGYNEQFF
.,TRBV3-1/TRBV3-2,TRBJ1-5,few,TGTGCCAGCAGCCAACTGAAGAGACGGCGACAAAGACGATATAGCAATCAGCCCCAGCATTTT,CASSQLKRRRQRRYSNQPQHF
.,TRBV3-1/TRBV3-2,TRBJ2-5,.,TGTGCCAGCAGCCAAGATGGAGGTGCCGAGACCCAGTACTTC,CASSQDGGAETQYF
.,TRBV6-5,TRBJ2-1,.,TGTGCCAGCAGTTATAAGGCCCGGGATGAGCAGTTCTTC,CASSYKARDEQFF
.,TRBV7-9,TRBJ1-1,.,TGTGCCAGCAGCTTAGAGACTACGAACACTGAAGCTTTCTTT,CASSLETTNTEAFF
.,TRBV15,TRBJ1-1,.,TGTGCCACCAGCAGAGCCTATAGGGGTTTTGAAGCTTTCTTT,CATSRAYRGFEAFF
.,TRBV27,TRBJ2-7,once,TGTGCCAGCAGCCGGAACCCGGGACAAGGCTCCTACGAGCAGTACTTC,CASSRNPGQGSYEQYF
.,TRBV7-9,TRBJ2-1,few,TGTGCCAGCAGCTTAGGGGCTAAAGAGCAGTTCTTC,CASSLGAKEQFF
.,TRBV29-1,TRBJ2-3,.,TGCAGCGTCGGGGCCCCTGGCACAGATACGCAGTATTTT,CSVGAPGTDTQYF
.,TRBV9,TRBJ1-1,.,TGTGCCAGCAGCGTACAGGAGTTGAACACTGAAGCTTTCTTT,CASSVQELNTEAFF
.,TRBV19,TRBJ1-4,.,TGTGCCAGTAGAGCCCTCGGGGGCGAAGAAAAACTGTTTTTT,CASRALGGEEKLFF
.,TRBV7-9,TRBJ2-7,medium-sized,TGTGCCAGCCAGGACGTGAATATACCCTACGAGCAGTACTTC,CASQDVNIPYEQYF
TRBD1,TRBV6-1,TRBJ1-2,.,TGTGCCAGCATCCCCCGGGACAGGGTCTATGGCTACACCTTC,CASIPRDRVYGYTF
.,TRBV27,TRBJ1-5,.,TGTGCCAGCAGTTTCGGAGGGGCTCCCCCCAATCAGCCCCAGCATTTT,CASSFGGAPPNQPQHF
.,TRBV3-1/TRBV3-2,TRBJ2-3,.,TGTGCCAGCAGCCAAGGTAGGGCAGGAGATACGCAGTATTTT,CASSQGRAGDTQYF
.,TRBV5-1,TRBJ1-1,.,TGCGCCAGCAGCTTAGGCTCCGGGCAGGCTGAAGCTTTCTTT,CASSLGSGQAEAFF
.,TRBV30,TRBJ2-7,.,TGTGCCTGGGCGACCTCGCCTTACGAGCAGTACTTC,CAWATSPYEQYF
.,TRBV2,TRBJ2-7,.,TGTGCCAGCAAGACGGGATACTACGAGCAGTACTTC,CASKTGYYEQYF
TRBD1,TRBV30,TRBJ1-4,.,TGTGCCTGGAGTGAAGGACAGGGACCTAATGAAAAACTGTTTTTT,CAWSEGQGPNEKLFF
TRBD2,TRBV4-3,TRBJ2-7,.,TGCGCCAGCAGCCAGCAGGCGGGACTAGCGGGAGTTGAGCAGTACTTC,CASSQQAGLAGVEQYF
.,TRBV6-2/TRBV6-3,TRBJ1-2,.,TGTGCCAGCAGTTACATCTATGGCTACACCTTC,CASSYIYGYTF
TRBD1,TRBV7-3,TRBJ2-5,.,TGTGCCAGCAGCACCGGGACAGGGGGCCGGGAGACCCAGTACTTC,CASSTGTGGRETQYF
.,TRBV7-9,TRBJ2-2,.,TGTGCCAGCAGCTTAGCCCCCGGACATCCCGCGAACACCGGGGAGCTGTTTTTT,CASSLAPGHPANTGELFF
TRBD2,TRBV7-8,TRBJ2-3,.,TGTGCCAGCAGCTTAGCCGCCGGGACTAGCGGGGTTCAGTATTTT,CASSLAAGTSGVQYF